This T cell receptor beta chain stems from a study of sequential checkpoint blockade in melanoma. Study-wide context: Randomization was 1:1 between first-line nivolumab→ipilimumab and ipilimumab→nivolumab.

Profiled with immunoSEQ multiplex PCR; TCRdb holds only in-frame clones, not every one. The sample includes approximately 10,000 clones, approximately 80% of them seen just once. Noted treatment: randomized to nivolumab then ipilimumab (arm A) or the reverse (arm B). PBMC sorting kept live CD3+CD8+ cells without CD19 or CD56. V was pared by 3 bases and J by 7 bases, with 10 bases of the junction left unmatched. CDR3 size: 16 residues. From germline, CDR1 is SGDLS and CDR2 YYNGEE. The rearrangement uses TRBV9 and TRBJ1-6; 7 nucleotides match TRBD1. The sample consisted of CD8+ T cells sorted from blood (inferred from file names), taken from a patient given nivolumab and ipilimumab in sequence. The sequence came from a human donor with melanoma. CDR3 in DNA: TGTGCCAGCAGCGCATCATCAGGGGGTTCCAATTCACCCCTCCACTTT. Its translation is CASSASSGGSNSPLHF.